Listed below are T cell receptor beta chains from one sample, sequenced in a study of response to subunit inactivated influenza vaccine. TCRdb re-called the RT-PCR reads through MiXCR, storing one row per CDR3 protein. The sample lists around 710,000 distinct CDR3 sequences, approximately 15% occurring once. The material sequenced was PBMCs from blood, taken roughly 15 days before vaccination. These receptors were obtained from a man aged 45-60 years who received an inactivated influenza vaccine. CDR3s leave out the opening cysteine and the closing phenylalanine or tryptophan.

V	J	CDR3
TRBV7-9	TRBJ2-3	ATSGRWADTQY
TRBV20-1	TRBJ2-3	SVTPQRTDATDTQY
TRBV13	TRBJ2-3	ASSSSGRAGADTQY
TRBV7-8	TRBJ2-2	ASSFLAGAQVLNTGELF
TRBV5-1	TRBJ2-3	ASRQSAVMSTDTQY
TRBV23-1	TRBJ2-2	ATTTSGKPKRTPGSCF
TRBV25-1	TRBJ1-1	ASSEYGAARANTEAF
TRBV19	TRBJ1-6	ASSIRSVWVRGNSPLH
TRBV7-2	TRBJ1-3	ASSFEGGIGNTIY
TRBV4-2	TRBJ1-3	ASSQDLTEGNTIY
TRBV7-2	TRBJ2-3	ASSNRDSFGDTQY
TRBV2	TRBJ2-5	ASSTGGGKTQY
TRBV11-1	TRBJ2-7	ASSFNTGLAGVHFGYEQY
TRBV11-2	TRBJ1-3	ASSLERFSGNTIY
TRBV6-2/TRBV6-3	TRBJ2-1	ASSSPTGGLAGTRTSYNEQF
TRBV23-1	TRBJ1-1	ARLKGRRNTEAF